This note documents a single TCR beta chain sequence. What it binds is not known. The data derive from a study of vaccination effects on CD4 cells after COVID-19. CDR3 length: 15 residues. Unmatched junction bases numbered 5, after V lost 6 bases and J lost 1 base. In germline, CDR1 is SNHLY, CDR2 FYNNEI. Antigen-specific CD4+ T cells were expanded (with viral peptide pools) by the ViraFEST assay ahead of sequencing. Culture proceeded for approximately nine days, and CD4+ T cells were then isolated. Participants completed two doses of the BNT162b2 or mRNA-1273 vaccine. The researchers cultured some 2.1 million PBMC per well with 8.5 to 10 IU/ml IL-2 and 8 to 10 ug/ml peptides. Half of the medium was exchanged for IL-2 medium on both days 3 and 7. Using immunoSEQ multiplex PCR, the repertoire was profiled, and TCRdb retains in-frame clones only, with some absent. The table shows over 25,000 clones, with roughly four fifths occurring only once.

This specimen consisted of CD4+ T cells from PBMCs cultured with HCoV-229E spike peptides, obtained after COVID-19 vaccination. The receptor was isolated from a human donor who received a COVID-19 vaccine. This chain connects TRBV2 to TRBJ2-2; 7 bases are shared with TRBD1. The CDR3 here is CASRLQGRNTGELFF. The CDR3 DNA reads as TGTGCCAGCAGACTACAGGGGAGGAACACCGGGGAGCTGTTTTTT.